The 27 T cell receptor beta chains given below trace back to one sample, sequenced in a study of glioma-infiltrating T cells after dendritic cell vaccination. Time point: after dendritic cell vaccination, including at tumor progression/relapse. Clones were read by immunoSEQ multiplex PCR, and TCRdb kept only the in-frame ones, dropping some. Among over 90,000 clones, around 80% were seen once, and the ten largest hold 4.5% to 5.5%. The starting material was blood, obtained after dendritic cell vaccination. The origin of the receptors is a human donor with glioblastoma.

J is TRBJ2-5 and V is TRBV7-8; D is possibly TRBD2 (5 bases). CDR3 size: 15 residues. Trimming shortened V by 1 base and J by 7 bases, and 16 bases separated the two germline ends. Germline V gene sequence: CDR1 SGHVS, CDR2 FQNEAQ. The CDR3 loop reads CASSLGLGLARTQYF. CDR3 nucleotide sequence: TGTGCCAGCAGCTTAGGTTTAGGACTTGCGAGGACCCAGTACTTC. Together with reference TRBV7-8 and TRBJ2-5, the CDR3 gives the full variable domain: GAGVSQSPRYKVAKRGQDVALRCDPISGHVSLFWYQQALGQGPEFLTYFQNEAQLDKSGLPSDRFFAERPEGSVSTLKIQRTQQEDSAVYLCASSLGLGLARTQYFGPGTRLLVL.

This clone has more than one count but fewer than ten. The chain recombines TRBV5-1 with TRBJ2-7; 14 bases line up with TRBD2. This CDR3 spans 17 amino acids. After removal of 0 bases from V and 3 bases from J, the junction contained 5 bases not matched to a gene. The germline gives CDR1 SGHRS, CDR2 YFSETQ. The CDR3 protein is CASSLGGLAGGIYEQYF. Here the CDR3 DNA reads TGCGCCAGCAGCTTGGGTGGACTAGCGGGGGGAATCTACGAGCAGTACTTC.

The chain uses TRBV5-6 and TRBJ2-5, with TRBD2 as a possible D gene (5 bases). CDR1 is SGHDT, CDR2 YYEEEE, per germline. CDR3 length: 16 amino acids. V lost 0 bases and J lost 5, with 17 bases in between. For the CDR3, the DNA is TGTGCCAGCAGCTTGGAGGGTTTGGGGAGAACGGAGACCCAGTACTTC. Encoded protein: CASSLEGLGRTETQYF.

The chain uses TRBV20-1 and TRBJ1-3; D gene uncertain. Germline CDR1 and CDR2: DFQATT and SNEGSKA (reference sequence). Trimming took 7 bases from V and 4 from J, leaving 8 bases between them. CDR3 length equals 11 residues. CDR3 nucleotide sequence: TGCAGTGTTAAATCCGGAAACACCATATATTTT. Translating gives CSVKSGNTIYF.

On this clone itself: The junction and the germline gene differ at one end; a read error may be behind it. In nucleotides, the CDR3 is TGTGCTAGCAGCTTGGGCTTCCAAGAGACCCAGTACTTC. Encoded protein: CASSLGFQETQYF. The chain carries TRBV7-7 and TRBJ2-5; D remains ambiguous. CDR1 is SSHAT, CDR2 FNYEAQ, per germline (reference sequence). This CDR3 comprises 13 residues. Full variable domain (rest looked up from reference TRBV7-7 and TRBJ2-5): GAGVSQSPRYKVTKRGQDVTLRCDPISSHATLYWYQQALGQGPEFLTYFNYEAQPDKSGLPSDRFSAERPEGSISTLTIQRTEQRDSAMYRCASSLGFQETQYFGPGTRLLVL.

The chain recombines TRBV6-1 with TRBJ2-7, with 8 bases matching TRBD1. Germline-derived CDR1 and CDR2 are MNHNS and SASEGT. CDR3 length equals 15 residues. V shed 5 bases, J shed 1 base, and the junction held 7 bases outside the gene matches. CDR3 sequence (DNA): TGTGCCAGCAGTCTCGGACAGGGACCATCCTACGAGCAGTACTTC. This sequence encodes CASSLGQGPSYEQYF.

The chain joins TRBV9 to TRBJ2-7, with D uncertain. V dropped 0 bases and J dropped 2 bases, with 12 bases sitting between them. The CDR3 loop spans 15 amino acids. CDR1 and CDR2 (germline): SGDLS, YYNGEE. The CDR3 nucleotides read TGTGCCAGCAGCGTAGATGCCAGAGCGACCTACGAGCAGTACTTC. Amino acids: CASSVDARATYEQYF.

The rearrangement joins TRBV5-6 to TRBJ2-7; the D gene is possibly TRBD1 (5 bases). The length of the CDR3 is 15 residues. V lost 4 bases, J lost 6 bases, and 20 bases lay in between. Germline V lookup: CDR1 SGHDT, CDR2 YYEEEE. CDR3 residues: CASSHPRQPATEQYF. The CDR3 DNA sequence: TGTGCCAGCAGCCACCCAAGACAGCCGGCCACCGAGCAGTACTTC.

The CDR3 is CASSYLMTGTGDEKLFF. Written as DNA, the CDR3 is TGCGCCAGCAGCTACCTGATGACCGGGACAGGGGACGAAAAACTGTTTTTT. The chain is built from TRBV5-1 and TRBJ1-4; 10 nucleotides line up with TRBD1. Germline V gene sequence: CDR1 SGHRS, CDR2 YFSETQ. The junction had 13 bases not matched to a gene; V was cut back by 3 bases and J by 8 bases. There are 17 residues in the CDR3.

The CDR3 region is CASSLRLPSTDTQYF. In DNA, the CDR3 is TGTGCCAGCAGCTTACGACTACCTAGCACAGATACGCAGTATTTT. This sequence joins TRBV7-9 and TRBJ2-3; tentative D call: TRBD2 (5 bases). V was shortened by 2 bases and J by 0 bases, with 9 bases between the two germline ends. Germline CDR1 reads SEHNR; CDR2 reads FQNEAQ (reference sequence). The CDR3 sequence is 15 residues long.

A word on this clone: One end of the junction does not line up with germline, which may come from a read error. The V and J genes are TRBV7-7 and TRBJ2-3, with TRBD2 matching over 12 bases. The length of the CDR3 is 16 residues. Per germline, CDR1 SSHAT and CDR2 FNYEAQ (reference sequence). The CDR3 here is CASSPVTSGSWDTQYF. CDR3 coding DNA: TGTGCTAGCAGCCCAGTGACTAGCGGGAGTTGGGATACGCAGTATTTT.

The chain employs TRBV4-2 and TRBJ2-1; the match to TRBD2 covers 7 bases. This CDR3 region has 16 residues. V lost 0 bases to trimming and J lost 6 bases; unmatched junction nucleotides: 8. Germline V CDR1 and CDR2: LGHNA, YNFKEQ. The CDR3 sequence is CASSQDRGWGGNEQFF. CDR3 nucleotides: TGTGCCAGCAGCCAAGATCGTGGGTGGGGGGGCAATGAGCAGTTCTTC.

The chain employs TRBV11-3 and TRBJ1-5; a possible D gene is TRBD1 (6 bases). The CDR3 is made up of 17 amino acids. Germline CDR1 reads SGHNT; CDR2 reads YENEEA. V was cut by 1 base and J by 4 bases, with 17 bases left in between. As DNA, the CDR3 is TGTGCCAGCAGCTTAGGGGGAAGGGGGACGGGAAATCAGCCCCAGCATTTT. It encodes CASSLGGRGTGNQPQHF. Using reference TRBV11-3 and TRBJ1-5 for the parts outside the CDR3, the full variable domain is EAGVVQSPRYKIIEKKQPVAFWCNPISGHNTLYWYLQNLGQGPELLIRYENEEAVDDSQLPKDRFSAERLKGVDSTLKIQPAELGDSAVYLCASSLGGRGTGNQPQHFGDGTRLSIL.

The rearrangement uses TRBV4-2 and TRBJ2-1, with TRBD2 matching over 10 bases. This CDR3 has 17 residues. V gave up 4 bases and J gave up 8 bases; unmatched junction bases: 14. CDR1 and CDR2 (germline): LGHNA, YNFKEQ. The DNA of the CDR3 is TGTGCCAGCAGCCCCTCTTTACCGGGACTAGCGTCAGATGAGCAGTTCTTC. Amino acids: CASSPSLPGLASDEQFF.

The chain is built from TRBV9 and TRBJ2-2, with 9 bases identical to TRBD2. The ends lost 4 bases at V and 4 bases at J; junction bases unmatched: 8. Per germline, CDR1 SGDLS and CDR2 YYNGEE. The CDR3 runs 16 residues. The CDR3 here is CASSPTGLARTGELFF. CDR3 coding DNA: TGTGCCAGCAGCCCGACTGGACTAGCGCGCACCGGGGAGCTGTTTTTT.

The J gene is TRBJ2-5, the V gene TRBV19; 7 bases are shared with TRBD1. CDR1 and CDR2 from the germline V gene are LNHDA and SQIVND (reference sequence). The CDR3 has 13 amino acids. The ends lost 4 bases at V and 5 bases at J; junction bases unmatched: 4. For the CDR3, the DNA is TGTGCCAGTAGTACGACAGGGTTGGAGACCCAGTACTTC. This gives the protein CASSTTGLETQYF.

The V gene is TRBV7-3, the J gene TRBJ2-1, with D maybe TRBD2 (6 bases). Germline loops: CDR1 SGHTA, CDR2 FQGTGA. The CDR3 sequence is 16 residues long. With 4 bases removed from V and 4 bases from J, the gap between germline ends came to 17 bases. The DNA for the CDR3 is TGTGCCAGCAGCTCGGGACTGATAGTGATTTACAATGAGCAGTTCTTC. It codes for CASSSGLIVIYNEQFF. The variable domain in full, completed from reference TRBV7-3 and TRBJ2-1, reads GAGVSQTPSNKVTEKGKYVELRCDPISGHTALYWYRQSLGQGPEFLIYFQGTGAADDSGLPNDRFFAVRPEGSVSTLKIQRTERGDSAVYLCASSSGLIVIYNEQFFGPGTRLTVL.

This sequence joins TRBV29-1 and TRBJ1-2; the D gene is possibly TRBD1 (6 bases). From germline, CDR1 is SQVTM and CDR2 ANQGSEA. The CDR3 spans 13 residues. V was trimmed by 6 bases and J by 4 bases, leaving 15 bases between them. CDR3 in DNA: TGCAGCGTAACAGGGTCGAACGCCTATGGCTACACCTTC. Its protein is CSVTGSNAYGYTF.

The rearrangement links TRBV27 to TRBJ1-1; D call uncertain. This CDR3 has 14 residues. V was clipped by 8 bases and J by 12 bases, with 25 bases between them. Per germline, CDR1 MNHEY and CDR2 SMNVEV (reference sequence). The CDR3 coding sequence is TGTGCCAGCGGATGGGTCCGGGAATACCTTCCTACTTTCTTT. Its protein is CASGWVREYLPTFF.

This chain joins TRBV28 and TRBJ1-1; unclear D gene. Germline values: CDR1 MDHEN, CDR2 SYDVKM. Deletions cut 8 bases from V and 10 bases from J, with 14 bases between. CDR3 length: 11 amino acids. CDR3 protein: CASARFLGAFF. The CDR3, as DNA: TGTGCCAGCGCCAGGTTTTTGGGAGCTTTCTTT.

This sequence joins TRBV19 and TRBJ2-7; D uncertain. V gave up 0 bases and J gave up 3 bases, with 15 bases separating them. Germline loops: CDR1 LNHDA, CDR2 SQIVND (reference sequence). The CDR3 is made up of 16 amino acids. DNA for the CDR3: TGTGCCAGTAGTATAGATCTATTGGGCAGAAACTACGAGCAGTACTTC. Translated: CASSIDLLGRNYEQYF.

The chain couples TRBV7-2 to TRBJ2-4, with 7 bases that match TRBD1. This CDR3 comprises 18 residues. CDR1 and CDR2 (germline): SGHTA, FQGNSA. The J segment lost 3 bases and the V segment lost 5 bases, leaving 16 bases of the junction unmatched. The CDR3 reads CASSHYELTGAYKNIQYF. CDR3 DNA: TGTGCCAGCAGCCATTACGAATTAACAGGGGCCTACAAAAACATTCAGTACTTC.

The rearrangement links TRBV15 to TRBJ2-7; D not resolved. From germline, CDR1 is LNHNV and CDR2 YYDKDF (reference sequence). This CDR3 region has 15 residues. V was cut by 0 bases and J by 0 bases, with 9 bases left in between. This chain's CDR3 is CATSRDYWASYEQYF. In nucleotides, the CDR3 is TGTGCCACCAGCAGAGATTATTGGGCCTCCTACGAGCAGTACTTC.

The chain joins TRBV7-6 to TRBJ2-7; 9 bases fit TRBD1. Germline V gene sequence: CDR1 SGHVS, CDR2 FNYEAQ. Losses at the gene ends were 4 bases for V and 2 bases for J; bases not matched to a gene: 3. The CDR3 extends over 14 amino acids. CDR3 nucleotide sequence: TGTGCCAGCAGCTCGGGACAGGGAACCTACGAGCAGTACTTC. Amino acid sequence: CASSSGQGTYEQYF.

The CDR3, as DNA: TGCGCCAGCAGGAGGGGGCAGGAAGGAAACACCATATATTTT. This encodes CASRRGQEGNTIYF. The chain recombines TRBV10-2 with TRBJ1-3, with 7 bases that match TRBD1. This CDR3 comprises 14 residues. Germline V gives CDR1 WSHSY, CDR2 SAAADI. Germline trimming cut 6 bases from V and 4 bases from J; bases unmatched to any gene: 6.

This clone was observed a handful of times. V usage is TRBV7-3 and J usage is TRBJ1-1, with 9 bases that match TRBD1. J gave up 1 base and V 5 bases, and 2 bases lay outside the gene matches. CDR3 size: 14 residues. Per the germline V gene, CDR1 is SGHTA and CDR2 is FQGTGA. Here the CDR3 DNA reads TGTGCCAGCAGCCTACAGGGGGCGAACACTGAAGCTTTCTTT. This codes for CASSLQGANTEAFF.

The chain has TRBV27 and TRBJ2-1, with 11 bases that match TRBD1. The V and J ends lost 5 bases and 9 bases, in that order; junction bases with no gene match: 9. Germline V lookup: CDR1 MNHEY, CDR2 SMNVEV (reference sequence). The CDR3 is 15 amino acids. CDR3 residues: CASSLRTGGRSEQFF. For the CDR3, the DNA is TGTGCCAGCAGTCTTAGGACAGGGGGCAGGAGTGAGCAGTTCTTC.